This T cell receptor (beta chain) was documented in a study of identical twins. Study-level results: Insertions were fewer in abundant cord blood beta clonotypes, whereas memory repertoires showed none of this pattern. The degree of excess twin sharing was weaker in beta out-of-frame sequences.

TCRdb reprocessed the 5' RACE reads with MiXCR, giving one entry per CDR3 protein. This table holds about 530,000 distinct CDR3 sequences, around 20% found once. The CDR3 is 15 amino acids. This clonotype was counted a few times. Its antigen is unknown. These data were also reused for a study on yellow fever vaccine responses in identical twins.

Material: CD4+ T cells sorted from blood. The origin of this receptor is a woman under 30 in good health. The chain employs TRBV21-1 and TRBJ1-5; the tabulated D call, TRBD1, remains unverified against the DNA. TRBV21-1 is reported as a pseudogene. The chain's CDR3 is CASSPPGTGDQPQHF. In DNA, the CDR3 is TGTGCCAGCAGCCCTCCGGGGACAGGGGATCAGCCCCAGCATTTT.